Following are 16 T cell receptor beta chains from one sample sequenced in a study of shared clonotypes between healthy human individuals. Libraries were prepared by immunoSEQ multiplex PCR; TCRdb keeps only in-frame clonotypes and omits some of them. The repertoire has just over 2,000,000 clones, roughly 95% of them found once; the top ten carry 0.13%. Sequenced material: naive CD4+ T cells sorted from blood. Noted subset: CD45RA+ positively selected. The receptors were gathered from a man between 18 and 29 years old in good health.

The chain links TRBV6-1 to TRBJ2-2, with a weak D call TRBD2 (6 bases). This CDR3 has 14 amino acids. CDR1 is MNHNS and CDR2 is SASEGT in the germline V gene. V was trimmed by 5 bases and J by 4 bases, leaving 11 bases between them. The CDR3 DNA is TGTGCCAGCAGTTCCCGGGGGAGCACCGGGGAGCTGTTTTTT. This translates into CASSSRGSTGELFF.

V and J are TRBV29-1 and TRBJ2-7, with 9 bases lining up with TRBD2. This CDR3 spans 12 amino acids. From germline, CDR1 is SQVTM and CDR2 ANQGSEA. Trimming at V came to 3 bases and at J to 8 bases, leaving 5 bases not matched to a gene. The CDR3 spells CSVEREGPQQYF. The CDR3 bases are TGCAGCGTTGAGCGGGAGGGCCCCCAGCAGTACTTC.

The chain recombines TRBV28 with TRBJ1-5, with D perhaps matching TRBD1 (5 bases). The CDR3 runs 18 residues. In germline, CDR1 is MDHEN, CDR2 SYDVKM. The germline V and J ends were trimmed by 8 bases and 5 bases, with 28 bases remaining between them. The CDR3 nucleotides are TGTGCCAGCCCGCCTTCGACGGGGGGAGGAGGGTTGGATCAGCCCCAGCATTTT. It specifies CASPPSTGGGGLDQPQHF.

This rearrangement joins TRBV5-4 to TRBJ1-4, with 9 bases matching TRBD1. V trimming: 4 bases; J trimming: 7 bases; junction bases outside the gene matches: 14. The CDR3 extends over 17 amino acids. Germline V lookup: CDR1 SGHNT, CDR2 YYREEE (reference sequence). CDR3 DNA: TGTGCCAGCAGCACACACGGGACAGGGAGGAAGAGTGAAAAACTGTTTTTT. Translated: CASSTHGTGRKSEKLFF.

This chain uses TRBV28 with TRBJ1-2; the D gene is possibly TRBD1 (5 bases). V was trimmed by 6 bases and J by 5 bases, leaving 13 bases between them. The length of the CDR3 is 13 residues. Germline values: CDR1 MDHEN, CDR2 SYDVKM. The CDR3 spells CASSGAGKYGYTF. CDR3 nucleotide sequence: TGTGCCAGCAGCGGAGCAGGGAAGTATGGCTACACCTTC.

Turning to this clone: A much more abundant neighbour one base away suggests this may be a read error. The sample contains more than one DNA sequence encoding this CDR3. This chain links TRBV9 with TRBJ1-4; tentative D call: TRBD1 (5 bases). There are 15 residues in the CDR3. Germline-derived CDR1 and CDR2 are SGDLS and YYNGEE. V shed 0 bases and J shed 5 bases, with 11 bases lying between them. The CDR3 DNA follows: TGTGCCAGCAGCGTAGATGAGGGGATCAATGAAAAACTGTTTTTT. The encoded protein is CASSVDEGINEKLFF.

This chain uses TRBV6-1 with TRBJ2-2, with D perhaps TRBD1 (5 bases). The germline V gene has CDR1 MNHNS and CDR2 SASEGT. The CDR3 loop spans 15 amino acids. V lost 6 bases and J lost 1, with 12 bases in between. CDR3 loop: CASRTRGKNTGELFF. CDR3 DNA: TGTGCCAGCAGAACAAGGGGAAAGAACACCGGGGAGCTGTTTTTT.

The rearrangement uses TRBV28 and TRBJ1-1; TRBD1 is a possible D gene (6 bases). The CDR3 has 15 residues. Trimming took 2 bases from V and 0 from J, leaving 10 bases between them. CDR1 and CDR2 (germline): MDHEN, SYDVKM. This CDR3 is CASSLPGAVNTEAFF. The CDR3 region has the DNA TGTGCCAGCAGTTTACCAGGGGCCGTGAACACTGAAGCTTTCTTT.

V gene TRBV6-1 combines with J gene TRBJ1-3, with TRBD1 matching over 8 bases. The length of the CDR3 is 17 residues. The V and J ends lost 2 bases and 3 bases, in that order; junction bases with no gene match: 9. Germline V gene data show CDR1 as MNHNS and CDR2 as SASEGT. CDR3 bases: TGTGCCAGCAGTGAAAGGTTGACAGGGGTTTATGGAAACACCATATATTTT. This codes for CASSERLTGVYGNTIYF.

The chain links TRBV10-1 to TRBJ2-1, with TRBD1 matching 12 bases. This CDR3 region has 15 residues. The germline V gene encodes CDR1 WNHNN and CDR2 SYGVQD (reference sequence). V dropped 8 bases and J dropped 9; count of bases not matched to a gene: 11. DNA for the CDR3: TGCGCCAGCGGAAATGCGGGACAGGGGGCGAGTGAGCAGTTCTTC. It yields the protein CASGNAGQGASEQFF.

The rearrangement joins TRBV9 to TRBJ2-2, with D tentatively TRBD1 or TRBD2 (5 bases each). The ends were cut back, 2 bases at V and 1 base at J, with 12 bases in the middle. Looked up from germline, CDR1 is SGDLS and CDR2 is YYNGEE. The CDR3 runs to 16 residues. The CDR3 coding sequence is TGTGCCAGCAGCGTTGCCGGGGCCCAGAACACCGGGGAGCTGTTTTTT. Its translation is CASSVAGAQNTGELFF.

The chain joins TRBV18 to TRBJ2-7; D remains unclear. The CDR3 is 15 residues long. With 4 bases removed from V and 4 bases from J, the gap between germline ends came to 17 bases. Germline lookup yields CDR1 KGHSH and CDR2 LQKENI. CDR3 region: CASSQGYQSLYEQYF. Here the CDR3 DNA reads TGTGCCAGCTCACAGGGTTATCAATCATTGTACGAGCAGTACTTC.

This clone was detected once. The rearrangement links TRBV5-4 to TRBJ2-5; TRBD2 aligns across 13 bases. Germline assignment: CDR1 SGHNT and CDR2 YYREEE (reference sequence). The CDR3 has 15 residues. Germline trimming cut 6 bases from V and 2 bases from J; bases unmatched to any gene: 4. The CDR3 DNA sequence: TGTGCCAGCAAAACGGGACTAGCGGGACAAGAGACCCAGTACTTC. Encoded protein: CASKTGLAGQETQYF.

The DNA for the CDR3 is TGTGCCAGCAGCCTTACTCCGGGCGTAAACACCGGGGAGCTGTTTTTT. Translating it yields CASSLTPGVNTGELFF. The chain carries TRBV9 and TRBJ2-2; no firm D call. CDR1 and CDR2 from the germline V gene are SGDLS and YYNGEE. Trimming left V 4 bases short and J 2 bases short, with 15 bases between. The CDR3 has 16 amino acids.

A remark on this clone: At the DNA level, this CDR3 is encoded by other sequences in the same sample as well. The V gene is TRBV7-9, the J gene TRBJ2-7; 7 nucleotides align to TRBD1. V lost 5 bases to trimming and J lost 0 bases; unmatched junction nucleotides: 1. The CDR3 extends over 13 amino acids. CDR1 SEHNR and CDR2 FQNEAQ come from the germline V gene (reference sequence). The CDR3 protein is CASSRQGSYEQYF. CDR3 DNA sequence: TGTGCCAGCAGCAGACAGGGCTCCTACGAGCAGTACTTC.

The chain has TRBV18 and TRBJ2-7; D remains ambiguous. Trimming took 8 bases from V and 1 from J, leaving 9 bases between them. The germline V gene encodes CDR1 KGHSH and CDR2 LQKENI. This CDR3 contains 12 residues. In DNA, the CDR3 is TGTGCCAGCAAGATGACTTCCTACGAGCAGTACTTC. Translation gives CASKMTSYEQYF.